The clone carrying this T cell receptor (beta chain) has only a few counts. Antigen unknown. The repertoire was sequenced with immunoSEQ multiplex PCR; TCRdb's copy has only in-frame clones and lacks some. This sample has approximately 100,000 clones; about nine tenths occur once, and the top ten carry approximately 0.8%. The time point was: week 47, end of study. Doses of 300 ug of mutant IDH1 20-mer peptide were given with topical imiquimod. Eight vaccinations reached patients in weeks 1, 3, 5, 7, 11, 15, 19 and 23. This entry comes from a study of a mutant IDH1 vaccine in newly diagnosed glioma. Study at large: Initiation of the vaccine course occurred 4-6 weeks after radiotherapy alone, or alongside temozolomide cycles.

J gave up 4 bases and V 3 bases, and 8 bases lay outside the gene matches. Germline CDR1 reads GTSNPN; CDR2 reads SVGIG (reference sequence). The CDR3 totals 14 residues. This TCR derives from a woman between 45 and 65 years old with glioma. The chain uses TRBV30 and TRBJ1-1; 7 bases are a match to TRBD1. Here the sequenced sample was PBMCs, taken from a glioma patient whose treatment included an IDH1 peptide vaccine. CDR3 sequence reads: CAWRTLGGVTEAFF. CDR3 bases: TGTGCCTGGAGGACGTTAGGGGGCGTCACTGAAGCTTTCTTT.